Presented here are 19 T cell receptor beta chains from one specimen sequenced in a study of cytomegalovirus exposure and HLA in healthy donors. The assay was immunoSEQ multiplex PCR, and TCRdb's table has in-frame clones only and misses some. The sample has tens of thousands of clones, approximately 90% seen once. Sequences were obtained from PBMCs. These receptors came from a young man in good health and CMV-seronegative.

The CDR3 reads CASTAYGGLEQWYF. CDR3 DNA: TGTGCCAGCACCGCTTATGGGGGACTCGAACAATGGTACTTC. This chain links TRBV28 with TRBJ2-7, with TRBD2 as a possible D gene (6 bases). CDR3 length equals 14 residues. V lost 7 bases and J lost 12, with 25 bases in between. The germline CDR1 and CDR2 sequences are MDHEN and SYDVKM.

CDR3 coding DNA: TGTGCCAGCAGTTGGGTCGGGAGAAGAGAGACCCAGTACTTC. This sequence encodes CASSWVGRRETQYF. The chain recombines TRBV28 with TRBJ2-5; the D gene is possibly TRBD2 (6 bases). V was trimmed by 4 bases and J by 4 bases, leaving 13 bases between them. The CDR3 totals 14 residues. Germline CDR1 is MDHEN and CDR2 is SYDVKM.

The CDR3 DNA is TGTGCCAGCAGCGGGAACAGGGGGCGTAACACTGAAGCTTTCTTT. Translated: CASSGNRGRNTEAFF. The J gene is TRBJ1-1, the V gene TRBV7-6; 9 positions agree with TRBD1. V was pared by 5 bases and J by 2 bases, with 6 bases of the junction left unmatched. The length of the CDR3 is 15 residues. CDR1 is SGHVS and CDR2 is FNYEAQ in the germline V gene.

The chain is built from TRBV27 and TRBJ2-3; tentative D call: TRBD1 (5 bases). Trimming removed 5 bases at V and 0 bases at J, with 12 bases between. The CDR3 has 15 amino acids. Germline CDR1 and CDR2: MNHEY and SMNVEV (reference sequence). The CDR3 region is CASSVTGTSTDTQYF. DNA of the CDR3: TGTGCCAGCAGTGTCACAGGAACTAGCACAGATACGCAGTATTTT.

The V and J genes are TRBV6-6 and TRBJ2-2; TRBD2 agrees at 9 bases. J lost 5 bases, V lost 2 bases, and 6 bases had no gene match. Germline V gene sequence: CDR1 MNHNY, CDR2 SVGAGI (reference sequence). This CDR3 has 16 residues. The CDR3 nucleotides read TGTGCCAGCAGTTACGGGACTAGCTTTAAGACCGGGGAGCTGTTTTTT. It specifies CASSYGTSFKTGELFF.

The CDR3 nucleotides read TGTGCCAGCAGTGAGACCCCAGCGGGAGCCGGGGAGCTGTTTTTT. Translating gives CASSETPAGAGELFF. The rearrangement links TRBV2 to TRBJ2-2, with 8 bases fitting TRBD2. CDR3 length: 15 amino acids. From germline, CDR1 is SNHLY and CDR2 FYNNEI. V trimming: 3 bases; J trimming: 6 bases; junction bases outside the gene matches: 6.

The V call is TRBV10-3, the J call TRBJ2-3, with TRBD2 matching over 12 bases. Germline CDR1 and CDR2: ENHRY and SYGVKD. CDR3 length equals 20 residues. V lost 8 bases to trimming and J lost 2 bases; unmatched junction nucleotides: 20. The CDR3 DNA is TGTGCCATCGAGGGGGATCGGGCTAGCGGGAGGGCCAGGTTCACAGATACGCAGTATTTT. Protein: CAIEGDRASGRARFTDTQYF.

The chain is built from TRBV6-1 and TRBJ1-2; 9 nucleotides align to TRBD1. The CDR3 runs 16 residues. Germline values: CDR1 MNHNS, CDR2 SASEGT. V gave up 2 bases and J gave up 4 bases; unmatched junction bases: 8. CDR3 DNA: TGTGCCAGCAGTGAAAAAGCTAGGACAGGGGCCTATGGCTACACCTTC. It codes for CASSEKARTGAYGYTF.

This clone has more than one count but fewer than ten. V is TRBV18 and J is TRBJ1-5, with a weak D call TRBD1 (6 bases). The CDR3 totals 13 residues. The V gene's germline CDR1 is KGHSH and CDR2 LQKENI. V was shortened by 5 bases and J by 5 bases, with 10 bases between the two germline ends. CDR3 nucleotides: TGTGCCAGCTCATCGACAGGAGATCAGCCCCAGCATTTT. Translation: CASSSTGDQPQHF.

The rearrangement links TRBV27 to TRBJ2-7, with 7 bases lining up with TRBD1. V gave up 2 bases and J gave up 0 bases; unmatched junction bases: 7. The CDR3 consists of 16 residues. Germline V gene lookup returns CDR1 MNHEY and CDR2 SMNVEV (reference sequence). CDR3 in amino acids: CASSLRQGVISYEQYF. Written as DNA, the CDR3 is TGTGCCAGCAGTTTAAGACAGGGCGTGATCTCCTACGAGCAGTACTTC.

The V gene is TRBV11-3, the J gene TRBJ2-1; no clear D. The CDR3 sequence is 13 residues long. V shed 1 base and J shed 8 bases, with 9 bases lying between them. CDR1 is SGHNT, CDR2 YENEEA, per germline. CDR3 coding DNA: TGTGCCAGCAGCTTAGTAGAGTACGATGAGCAGTTCTTC. Its protein product is CASSLVEYDEQFF.

The rearrangement links TRBV6-1 to TRBJ2-3, with D possibly being TRBD2 (6 bases). CDR1 is MNHNS and CDR2 is SASEGT in the germline V gene. The CDR3 runs 15 residues. The V and J ends lost 2 bases and 2 bases respectively, with 11 bases between them. CDR3 amino acids: CASSEIGGVTDTQYF. DNA of the CDR3: TGTGCCAGCAGTGAAATCGGGGGAGTCACAGATACGCAGTATTTT.

The V call is TRBV5-4, the J call TRBJ2-7; maybe TRBD1 (6 bases). Germline values: CDR1 SGHNT, CDR2 YYREEE (reference sequence). Trimming took off 3 bases at V and 7 bases at J, with 17 bases between the two ends. The CDR3 totals 14 residues. Here the CDR3 DNA reads TGTGCCAGCAGCTCTACAGGGATTGCGCGAGAGCAGTACTTC. It yields the protein CASSSTGIAREQYF.

The V and J genes are TRBV28 and TRBJ2-2; 7 bases agree with TRBD1. V lost 8 bases, J lost 1 base, and 7 bases stayed unmatched. The germline V gene has CDR1 MDHEN and CDR2 SYDVKM. The CDR3 has 15 amino acids. The DNA for the CDR3 is TGTGCCAGCTCTAGGGACAGAAAGAACACCGGGGAGCTGTTTTTT. This translates into CASSRDRKNTGELFF.

The V and J genes are TRBV5-8 and TRBJ2-1, with 9 bases fitting TRBD1. The CDR3 is 15 amino acids. Germline CDR1 and CDR2: SGHTS and YDEGEE. V lost 4 bases, J lost 6 bases, and 8 bases stayed unmatched. The DNA for the CDR3 is TGTGCCAGCAGCCTGGGACAGGGTTTTCGCAATGAGCAGTTCTTC. Its protein is CASSLGQGFRNEQFF.

This sequence joins TRBV30 and TRBJ2-5, with TRBD2 matching 11 bases. Germline CDR1 and CDR2: GTSNPN and SVGIG (reference sequence). The CDR3 loop spans 17 amino acids. CDR3 nucleotides: TGTGCTTATTCCTTGGCCGTAGCGGGAGGGGTAGGGGAGACCCAGTACTTC. Protein: CAYSLAVAGGVGETQYF.

The chain uses TRBV4-1 and TRBJ1-2, with 10 bases aligning to TRBD1. Per the germline V gene, CDR1 is MGHRA and CDR2 is YSYEKL. The CDR3 has 15 residues. The V segment lost 3 bases and the J segment 5 bases; nucleotides outside the gene matches: 6. Here the CDR3 reads CASSHVGTGEYGYTF. CDR3 DNA: TGCGCCAGCAGCCATGTTGGGACAGGGGAATATGGCTACACCTTC.

This rearrangement joins TRBV13 to TRBJ2-1; TRBD2 matches at 11 bases. The J segment lost 5 bases and the V segment lost 0 bases, leaving 6 bases of the junction unmatched. This CDR3 contains 17 residues. CDR1 and CDR2 from the germline V gene are PRHDT and FYEKMQ (reference sequence). CDR3 coding DNA: TGTGCCAGCAGCTTAGGTCGTGTTAGCGGGGGGGACAATGAGCAGTTCTTC. It is translated as CASSLGRVSGGDNEQFF.

This sequence joins TRBV11-2 and TRBJ2-2, with 10 bases lining up with TRBD1. With V trimmed by 2 bases and J by 6 bases, 6 bases remained unmatched. The CDR3 contains 16 residues. Germline-derived CDR1 and CDR2 are SGHAT and FQNNGV. CDR3 region: CASSLTGTGASGELFF. Written as DNA, the CDR3 is TGTGCCAGCAGCTTAACCGGGACAGGGGCGTCCGGGGAGCTGTTTTTT.